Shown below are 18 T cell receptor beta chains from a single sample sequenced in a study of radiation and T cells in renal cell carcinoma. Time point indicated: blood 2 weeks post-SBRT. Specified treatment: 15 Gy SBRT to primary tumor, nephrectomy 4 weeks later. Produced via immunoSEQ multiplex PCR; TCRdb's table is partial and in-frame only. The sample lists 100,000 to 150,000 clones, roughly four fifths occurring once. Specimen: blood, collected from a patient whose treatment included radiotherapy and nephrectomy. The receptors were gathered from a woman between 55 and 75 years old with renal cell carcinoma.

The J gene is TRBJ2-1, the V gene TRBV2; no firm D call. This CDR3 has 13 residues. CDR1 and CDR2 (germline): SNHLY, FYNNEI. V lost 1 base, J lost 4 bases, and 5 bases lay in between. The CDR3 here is CASSEEAYNEQFF. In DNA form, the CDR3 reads TGTGCCAGCAGTGAAGAGGCATACAATGAGCAGTTCTTC.

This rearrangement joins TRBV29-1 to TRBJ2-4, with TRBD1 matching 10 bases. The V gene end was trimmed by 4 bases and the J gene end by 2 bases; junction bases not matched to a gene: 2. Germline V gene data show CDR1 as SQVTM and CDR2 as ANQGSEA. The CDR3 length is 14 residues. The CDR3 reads CSVGTGGTKNIQYF. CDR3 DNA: TGCAGCGTTGGGACAGGGGGGACCAAAAACATTCAGTACTTC.

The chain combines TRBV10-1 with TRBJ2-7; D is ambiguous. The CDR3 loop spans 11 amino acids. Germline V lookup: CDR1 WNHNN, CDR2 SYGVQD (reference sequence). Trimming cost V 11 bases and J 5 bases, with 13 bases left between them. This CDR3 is CARKGVHEQYF. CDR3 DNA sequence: TGCGCCCGCAAGGGTGTCCACGAGCAGTACTTC.

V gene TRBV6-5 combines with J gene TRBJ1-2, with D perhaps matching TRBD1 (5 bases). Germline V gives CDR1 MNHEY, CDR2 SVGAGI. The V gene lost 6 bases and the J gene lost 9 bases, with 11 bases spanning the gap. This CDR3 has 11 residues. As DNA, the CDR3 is TGTGCCAGCAGCAACAGGAATCGCTACACCTTC. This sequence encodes CASSNRNRYTF.

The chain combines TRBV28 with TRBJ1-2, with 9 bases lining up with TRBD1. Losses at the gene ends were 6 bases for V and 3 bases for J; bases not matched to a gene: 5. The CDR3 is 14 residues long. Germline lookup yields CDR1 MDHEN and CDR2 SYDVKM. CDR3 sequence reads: CASRKQGADYGYTF. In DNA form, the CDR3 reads TGTGCCAGCAGGAAACAGGGGGCGGACTATGGCTACACCTTC.

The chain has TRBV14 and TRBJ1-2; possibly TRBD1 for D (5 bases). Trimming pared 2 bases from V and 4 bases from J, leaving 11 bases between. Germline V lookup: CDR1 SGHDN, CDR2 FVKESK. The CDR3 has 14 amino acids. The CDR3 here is CASSQYGRGYGYTF. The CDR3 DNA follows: TGTGCCAGCAGCCAATACGGAAGGGGCTATGGCTACACCTTC.

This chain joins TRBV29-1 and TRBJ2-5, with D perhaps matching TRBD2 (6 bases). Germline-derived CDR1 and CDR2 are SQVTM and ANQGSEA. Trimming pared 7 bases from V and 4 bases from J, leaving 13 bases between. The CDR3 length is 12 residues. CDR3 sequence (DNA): TGCAGCGCCGGGGGTTTTGGAGAGACCCAGTACTTC. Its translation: CSAGGFGETQYF.

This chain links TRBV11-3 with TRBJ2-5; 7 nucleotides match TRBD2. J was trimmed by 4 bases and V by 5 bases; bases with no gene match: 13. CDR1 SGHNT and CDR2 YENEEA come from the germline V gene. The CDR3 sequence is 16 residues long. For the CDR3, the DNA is TGTGCCAGCAGCCCGCCTAGCGGAGCGGCAGGAGAGACCCAGTACTTC. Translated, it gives CASSPPSGAAGETQYF. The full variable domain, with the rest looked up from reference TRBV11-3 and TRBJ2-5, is EAGVVQSPRYKIIEKKQPVAFWCNPISGHNTLYWYLQNLGQGPELLIRYENEEAVDDSQLPKDRFSAERLKGVDSTLKIQPAELGDSAVYLCASSPPSGAAGETQYFGPGTRLLVL.

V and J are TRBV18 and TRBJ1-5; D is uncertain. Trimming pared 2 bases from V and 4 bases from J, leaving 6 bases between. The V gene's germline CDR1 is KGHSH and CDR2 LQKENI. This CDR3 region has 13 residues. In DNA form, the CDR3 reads TGTGCCAGCTCACCAGAAAGGAATCAGCCCCAGCATTTT. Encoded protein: CASSPERNQPQHF.

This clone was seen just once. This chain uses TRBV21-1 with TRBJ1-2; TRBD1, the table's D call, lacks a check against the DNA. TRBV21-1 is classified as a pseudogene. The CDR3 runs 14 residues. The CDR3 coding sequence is TGTGCCAGCAACACGACAGGGTTTAACTATGGCTACACCTTC. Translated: CASNTTGFNYGYTF.

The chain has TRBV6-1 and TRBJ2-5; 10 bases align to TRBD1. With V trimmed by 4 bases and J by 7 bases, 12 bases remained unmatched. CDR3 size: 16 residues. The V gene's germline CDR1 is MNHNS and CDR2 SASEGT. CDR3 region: CASSGRDRGSGGTQYF. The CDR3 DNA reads TGTGCCAGCAGTGGCCGGGACAGGGGATCAGGAGGGACCCAGTACTTC.

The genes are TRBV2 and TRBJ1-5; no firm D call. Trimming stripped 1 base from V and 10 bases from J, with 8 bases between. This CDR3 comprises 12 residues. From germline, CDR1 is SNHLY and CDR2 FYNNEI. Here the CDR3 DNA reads TGTGCCAGCAGTGAAGGGGGAGAACCCCAGCATTTT. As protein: CASSEGGEPQHF.

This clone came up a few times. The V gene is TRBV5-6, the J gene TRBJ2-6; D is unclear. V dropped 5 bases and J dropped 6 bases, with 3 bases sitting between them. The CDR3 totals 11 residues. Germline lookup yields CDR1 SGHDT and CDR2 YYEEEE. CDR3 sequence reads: CASRAANVLTF. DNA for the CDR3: TGTGCCAGCAGGGCGGCCAACGTCCTGACTTTC.

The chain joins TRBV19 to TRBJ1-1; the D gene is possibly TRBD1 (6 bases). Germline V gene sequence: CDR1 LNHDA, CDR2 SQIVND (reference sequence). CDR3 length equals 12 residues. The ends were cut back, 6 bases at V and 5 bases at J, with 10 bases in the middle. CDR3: CASREGGTEAFF. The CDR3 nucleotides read TGTGCCAGTAGGGAGGGGGGGACTGAAGCTTTCTTT.

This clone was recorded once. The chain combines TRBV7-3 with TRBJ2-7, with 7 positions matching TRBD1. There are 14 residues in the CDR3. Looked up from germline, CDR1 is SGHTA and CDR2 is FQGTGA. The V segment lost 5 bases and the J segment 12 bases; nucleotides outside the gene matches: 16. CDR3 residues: CASSPEARGKGLYF. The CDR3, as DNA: TGTGCCAGCAGCCCAGAGGCCAGGGGGAAAGGTCTGTACTTC.

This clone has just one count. As DNA, the CDR3 is TGCGCCAGCAGCTTGGGTCAGGCCCCAGCCTACGAGCAGTACTTC. This encodes CASSLGQAPAYEQYF. The rearrangement joins TRBV5-1 to TRBJ2-7; no clear D. The CDR3 is made up of 15 amino acids. With 0 bases removed from V and 2 bases from J, the gap between germline ends came to 12 bases. Germline V lookup: CDR1 SGHRS, CDR2 YFSETQ.

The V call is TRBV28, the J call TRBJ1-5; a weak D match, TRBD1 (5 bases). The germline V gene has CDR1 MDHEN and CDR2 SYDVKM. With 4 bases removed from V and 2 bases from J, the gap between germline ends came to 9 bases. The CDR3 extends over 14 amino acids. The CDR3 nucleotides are TGTGCCAGCAGTTCGCCAGGGCGCAATCAGCCCCAGCATTTT. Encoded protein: CASSSPGRNQPQHF.

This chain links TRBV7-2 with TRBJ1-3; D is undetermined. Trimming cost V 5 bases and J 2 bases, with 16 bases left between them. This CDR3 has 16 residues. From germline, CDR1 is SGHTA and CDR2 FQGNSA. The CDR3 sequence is CASSPQGRSPGNTIYF. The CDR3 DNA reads TGTGCCAGCAGCCCCCAAGGGAGATCCCCTGGAAACACCATATATTTT.